A single sample gave rise to the 30 T cell receptor beta chains below, sequenced in a study of cytomegalovirus exposure and HLA in healthy donors. The PCR ran on 60 Vbeta and 13 Jbeta primers. The assay was immunoSEQ multiplex PCR, and TCRdb's table has in-frame clones only and misses some. The profile shows 150,000 to 200,000 clones, roughly four fifths of them singletons. The sample consisted of PBMCs. The origin of the receptors is a woman aged 18-30 years in good health and CMV-seropositive.

The rearrangement joins TRBV6-6 to TRBJ1-1; possibly TRBD1 for D (6 bases). Trimming removed 6 bases at V and 4 bases at J, with 21 bases between. Germline CDR1 reads MNHNY; CDR2 reads SVGAGI (reference sequence). The CDR3 sequence is 16 residues long. CDR3 DNA sequence: TGTGCCAGCAGCCACCTCCCCCGGGGGGCGGGCACTGAAGCTTTCTTT. It encodes CASSHLPRGAGTEAFF.

A note on this clone: The sample holds other DNA sequences that translate to the same CDR3. The chain employs TRBV7-2 and TRBJ2-7, with 8 bases aligning to TRBD1. This CDR3 has 15 residues. V trimming: 5 bases; J trimming: 7 bases; junction bases outside the gene matches: 13. CDR1 is SGHTA and CDR2 is FQGNSA in the germline V gene. CDR3: CASSPQVGTGLEQYF. The CDR3 DNA follows: TGTGCCAGCAGCCCACAAGTCGGGACAGGCTTAGAGCAGTACTTC.

J is TRBJ2-7 and V is TRBV29-1; D is undetermined. Germline lookup yields CDR1 SQVTM and CDR2 ANQGSEA. This CDR3 has 13 amino acids. Trimming removed 5 bases from V and 2 bases from J, with 13 bases in between. Here the CDR3 reads CSVLAPSPYEQYF. The CDR3 bases are TGCAGCGTTCTGGCCCCCAGTCCCTACGAGCAGTACTTC.

This clone showed up just a few times. The rearrangement uses TRBV9 and TRBJ1-1; 9 bases agree with TRBD1. This CDR3 is built from 14 residues. Trimming took 5 bases from V and 4 from J; bases not matched to a gene: 6. CDR1 and CDR2 (germline): SGDLS, YYNGEE. CDR3 DNA: TGTGCCAGCAGTGCAGGGGGACAGGGCACTGAAGCTTTCTTT. Translated, it gives CASSAGGQGTEAFF.

This sequence joins TRBV4-1 and TRBJ1-1; the D gene is possibly TRBD1 (6 bases). Germline V gene data show CDR1 as MGHRA and CDR2 as YSYEKL. This CDR3 comprises 14 residues. V lost 6 bases and J lost 6, with 17 bases in between. DNA of the CDR3: TGCGCCAGCAGGCTAGTTGGGGGGGCACCTGAAGCTTTCTTT. Residues: CASRLVGGAPEAFF.

This chain links TRBV9 with TRBJ1-2, with D uncertain. Germline lookup yields CDR1 SGDLS and CDR2 YYNGEE. The germline V and J ends were trimmed by 0 bases and 1 base, with 7 bases remaining between them. There are 14 residues in the CDR3. The CDR3 sequence: CASSVDSFNYGYTF. The DNA for the CDR3 is TGTGCCAGCAGCGTAGATTCCTTTAACTATGGCTACACCTTC.

This clone was detected once. This chain uses TRBV7-9 with TRBJ1-2; D unresolved. V was pared by 5 bases and J by 0 bases, with 10 bases between. The CDR3 loop spans 14 amino acids. CDR1 and CDR2 from the germline V gene are SEHNR and FQNEAQ (reference sequence). The CDR3 reads CASSLPLSNYGYTF. The CDR3 DNA reads as TGTGCCAGCAGCCTCCCCTTGTCTAACTATGGCTACACCTTC.

The CDR3 region is CASSRRDRNTEAFF. For the CDR3, the DNA is TGCGCCAGCAGCCGCCGAGACAGAAACACTGAAGCTTTCTTT. This chain joins TRBV5-1 and TRBJ1-1; possible D gene TRBD1, 5 bases. In germline, CDR1 is SGHRS, CDR2 YFSETQ. The V gene lost 4 bases and the J gene lost 2 bases, with 12 bases spanning the gap. The CDR3 runs 14 residues.

The chain has TRBV6-1 and TRBJ1-5, with TRBD1 matching over 7 bases. Germline CDR1 reads MNHNS; CDR2 reads SASEGT. The CDR3 runs 15 residues. The trim removed 6 bases at V and 3 bases at J, leaving 8 bases unmatched. CDR3 bases: TGTGCCAGCAGGCCGCGACAGGGAAACAATCAGCCCCAGCATTTT. As protein: CASRPRQGNNQPQHF.

This rearrangement joins TRBV6-1 to TRBJ1-3; 8 nucleotides line up with TRBD1. V was pared by 7 bases and J by 8 bases, with 7 bases of the junction left unmatched. The CDR3 has 13 residues. Germline CDR1 reads MNHNS; CDR2 reads SASEGT. CDR3 in DNA: TGTGCCAGCATTCCGGACAGGGTATACACCATATATTTT. It is translated as CASIPDRVYTIYF.

This clone was recorded once. The V gene is TRBV6-5, the J gene TRBJ1-1, with a tentative D call TRBD1 (5 bases). Germline CDR1 MNHEY, CDR2 SVGAGI. V was shortened by 0 bases and J by 3 bases, with 8 bases between the two germline ends. The CDR3 is 14 residues long. CDR3 nucleotides: TGTGCCAGCAGTTACTCGTCCAGGGACACTGAAGCTTTCTTT. As protein: CASSYSSRDTEAFF.

The V call is TRBV28, the J call TRBJ2-3; 8 bases align to TRBD2. CDR3 length: 14 residues. Unmatched junction bases numbered 4, after V lost 3 bases and J lost 5 bases. The germline V gene has CDR1 MDHEN and CDR2 SYDVKM. DNA for the CDR3: TGTGCCAGCAGTTTGGGGGGACTAGGAGATACGCAGTATTTT. This sequence encodes CASSLGGLGDTQYF.

The chain couples TRBV13 to TRBJ2-3; 11 bases are a match to TRBD2. The CDR3 totals 14 residues. The V and J ends lost 0 bases and 8 bases, in that order; junction bases with no gene match: 1. Germline loops: CDR1 PRHDT, CDR2 FYEKMQ (reference sequence). The CDR3 here is CASSLGLAGATQYF. Written as DNA, the CDR3 is TGTGCCAGCAGCTTAGGACTAGCGGGGGCTACGCAGTATTTT.

This chain joins TRBV27 and TRBJ2-1, with TRBD2 matching over 11 bases. V was pared by 4 bases and J by 7 bases, with 6 bases of the junction left unmatched. Germline-derived CDR1 and CDR2 are MNHEY and SMNVEV (reference sequence). The CDR3 has 15 residues. The CDR3 reads CASSSLAGAQNEQFF. The CDR3 nucleotides are TGTGCCAGCAGTTCACTAGCGGGGGCGCAGAATGAGCAGTTCTTC.

The rearrangement joins TRBV27 to TRBJ2-7; 7 bases map to TRBD2. The J call may be in error: the DNA end matches TRBJ2-1 better. From germline, CDR1 is MNHEY and CDR2 SMNVEV (reference sequence). This CDR3 has 15 residues. CDR3 amino acids: CASSIGLGPSNEQFF. For the CDR3, the DNA is TGTGCCAGCAGTATCGGACTAGGGCCCTCCAATGAGCAGTTCTTC.

J is TRBJ2-5 and V is TRBV6-6; 7 bases are shared with TRBD2. The DNA end is more similar to TRBJ2-7, so the J call may be wrong. The germline V gene encodes CDR1 MNHNY and CDR2 SVGAGI (reference sequence). The CDR3 has 15 residues. CDR3 loop: CASTNSGAGSYEQYF. The CDR3 DNA reads TGTGCCAGCACCAATTCGGGAGCGGGGTCCTACGAGCAGTACTTC.

This clone showed up just a few times. J is TRBJ1-6 and V is TRBV7-3, with 7 bases identical to TRBD1. The CDR3 length is 13 residues. The germline V gene encodes CDR1 SGHTA and CDR2 FQGTGA. The V segment lost 4 bases and the J segment 6 bases; nucleotides outside the gene matches: 0. In nucleotides, the CDR3 is TGTGCCAGCAGCTCAGGGGGTAATTCACCCCTCCACTTT. Protein sequence: CASSSGGNSPLHF.

The V call is TRBV30, the J call TRBJ1-5; TRBD1 matches 8 bases. The CDR3 spans 14 residues. Germline V gene lookup returns CDR1 GTSNPN and CDR2 SVGIG (reference sequence). Germline trimming cut 4 bases from V and 2 bases from J; bases unmatched to any gene: 4. CDR3 amino acids: CAWTQGQGNQPQHF. The CDR3 DNA sequence: TGTGCCTGGACCCAGGGACAGGGCAATCAGCCCCAGCATTTT.

The V call is TRBV25-1, the J call TRBJ1-1, with a weak D call TRBD1 (5 bases). This CDR3 comprises 15 residues. V lost 2 bases, J lost 0 bases, and 10 bases lay in between. The germline CDR1 and CDR2 sequences are MGHDK and SYGVNS. CDR3 loop: CASSEVGVMNTEAFF. Written as DNA, the CDR3 is TGTGCCAGCAGTGAAGTAGGGGTCATGAACACTGAAGCTTTCTTT.

Only a few counts were recorded for this clone. The V and J genes are TRBV5-6 and TRBJ1-1, with no clear D. Deletions cut 0 bases from V and 5 bases from J, with 11 bases between. This CDR3 contains 14 residues. Germline CDR1 is SGHDT and CDR2 is YYEEEE. DNA for the CDR3: TGTGCCAGCAGCTTGGGCGCGATGATGACTGAAGCTTTCTTT. Amino acid sequence: CASSLGAMMTEAFF.

J is TRBJ1-5 and V is TRBV7-2; 7 bases line up with TRBD1. Germline trimming cut 4 bases from V and 3 bases from J; bases unmatched to any gene: 3. This CDR3 is 14 amino acids long. Per the germline V gene, CDR1 is SGHTA and CDR2 is FQGNSA. The CDR3, as DNA: TGTGCCAGCAGCTCAGGGGGATTCAATCAGCCCCAGCATTTT. It encodes CASSSGGFNQPQHF. Full variable domain (outside the CDR3, taken from reference TRBV7-2 and TRBJ1-5): GAGVSQSPSNKVTEKGKDVELRCDPISGHTALYWYRQSLGQGLEFLIYFQGNSAPDKSGLPSDRFSAERTGGSVSTLTIQRTQQEDSAVYLCASSSGGFNQPQHFGDGTRLSIL.

The V and J genes are TRBV4-2 and TRBJ2-1; 11 positions match TRBD2. CDR1 is LGHNA, CDR2 YNFKEQ, per germline. J gave up 4 bases and V 3 bases, and 8 bases lay outside the gene matches. This CDR3 region has 17 residues. The CDR3 protein is CASSHDSSGGTYNEQFF. CDR3 in DNA: TGTGCCAGCAGCCATGACTCTAGCGGGGGGACATACAATGAGCAGTTCTTC.

The chain combines TRBV9 with TRBJ1-6; no firm D call. This CDR3 spans 13 amino acids. The V and J ends lost 2 bases and 8 bases respectively, with 8 bases between them. Germline V lookup: CDR1 SGDLS, CDR2 YYNGEE. This CDR3 is CASSVMRDSPLHF. In nucleotides, the CDR3 is TGTGCCAGCAGCGTGATGCGGGATTCACCCCTCCACTTT.

CDR3 sequence: CASSFRSTGNTIYF. The CDR3 DNA follows: TGTGCCAGCAGTTTTCGCAGTACTGGAAACACCATATATTTT. The chain is built from TRBV28 and TRBJ1-3; D gene unclear. Per germline, CDR1 MDHEN and CDR2 SYDVKM. The ends were cut back, 3 bases at V and 2 bases at J, with 8 bases in the middle. The length of the CDR3 is 14 residues.

This chain connects TRBV4-2 to TRBJ2-7; D is perhaps TRBD1 (5 bases). Germline-derived CDR1 and CDR2 are LGHNA and YNFKEQ. This CDR3 has 14 residues. V was trimmed by 0 bases and J by 3 bases, leaving 9 bases between them. CDR3 protein: CASSQDLGDYEQYF. The CDR3 DNA follows: TGTGCCAGCAGCCAAGACCTAGGGGACTACGAGCAGTACTTC.

Turning to this clone: Sequence at one end of the junction differs from germline and may be a read error. The V call is TRBV5-1, the J call TRBJ2-7; weak D call: TRBD2 (6 bases). The germline V gene has CDR1 SGHRS and CDR2 YFSETQ. The CDR3 contains 14 residues. CDR3 sequence reads: CTSSHSGSSYEQYF. The CDR3 DNA reads as TGCACCAGCAGTCATTCCGGGAGCTCCTACGAGCAGTACTTC.

This clone was picked up one time. DNA for the CDR3: TGTGCCAGCAGCCTTGACGGCAGGCGCAATCAGCCCCAGCATTTT. Its translation: CASSLDGRRNQPQHF. V gene TRBV4-2 combines with J gene TRBJ1-5; D not certain. CDR3 length equals 15 residues. Germline V gene data show CDR1 as LGHNA and CDR2 as YNFKEQ. The V and J ends lost 4 bases and 2 bases respectively, with 12 bases between them.

This rearrangement joins TRBV15 to TRBJ1-2; 9 bases match TRBD1. In germline, CDR1 is LNHNV, CDR2 YYDKDF (reference sequence). The CDR3 spans 13 residues. The V segment lost 4 bases and the J segment 8 bases; nucleotides outside the gene matches: 5. Here the CDR3 DNA reads TGTGCCACCAGCATACAGGGGGCGCGAGGCTACACCTTC. It yields the protein CATSIQGARGYTF.

This clone has only a few counts. This chain uses TRBV7-3 with TRBJ2-7; possible D gene TRBD2, 6 bases. Trimming shortened V by 5 bases and J by 0 bases, and 14 bases separated the two germline ends. This CDR3 contains 15 residues. Germline V CDR1 and CDR2: SGHTA, FQGTGA. This chain's CDR3 is CASSHTGLLSYEQYF. Here the CDR3 DNA reads TGTGCCAGCAGCCATACCGGACTACTCTCCTACGAGCAGTACTTC.

The chain is built from TRBV2 and TRBJ2-3, with 9 positions matching TRBD2. The CDR3 loop spans 15 amino acids. Germline CDR1 is SNHLY and CDR2 is FYNNEI. V was clipped by 6 bases and J by 3 bases; unmatched bases: 7. CDR3 nucleotide sequence: TGTGCCAGCAGGCGACTAGCGGTCGGAACAGATACGCAGTATTTT. Protein sequence: CASRRLAVGTDTQYF.